This TCR beta chain appears in the sequencing data of a study of response to subunit inactivated influenza vaccine. The CDR3 runs to 17 residues. The germline CDR1 and CDR2 sequences are SGHRS and YFSETQ. V lost 3 bases and J lost 1, with 14 bases in between. One entry per CDR3 protein results from TCRdb running MiXCR on the RT-PCR reads. The profile shows 500,000 to 600,000 distinct CDR3 sequences, roughly 12% of them singletons. This clonotype was detected a few times. This same sample was also part of a study on T cells expressing NK-cell markers. That source adds: Beta-chain TCR cDNA was generated via 5'RACE template switching with UMIs. NKG2C+ dominant clonotype frequencies in six or seven donors were about 1.0-7.5% of CD8+ T cells.

This rearrangement joins TRBV5-1 to TRBJ2-6, with a possible D match to TRBD1 (6 bases). The clonotype comes from a man aged 50-59 years who received an inactivated influenza vaccine. This specimen consisted of PBMCs from blood, obtained on the day of vaccination. CDR3 coding DNA: TGCGCCAGCAGCTCGCCGGGACACGGTTCTGGGGCCAACGTCCTGACTTTC. Encoded protein: CASSSPGHGSGANVLTF.